The entry below gives a single TCR beta chain sequence along with its context. CDR3 length: 14 amino acids. Germline V gene lookup returns CDR1 SGHVS and CDR2 FQNEAQ. Trimming removed 5 bases from V and 2 bases from J; junction bases left unmatched: 4. These data belong to a study of regulatory and conventional T cells in RAG deficiency. Regulatory T cells were sorted from blood as CD4+ CD25-high CD127-low cells. The table came from immunoSEQ multiplex PCR; TCRdb's copy has only in-frame clones and leaves some out. The sample carries under 20,000 clones, approximately 90% recorded once. These data also formed part of another study, on regulatory T cells. That source adds: Primers: 52 TRBV forward and 13 TRBJ reverse.

The chain recombines TRBV7-8 with TRBJ2-3; 7 nucleotides match TRBD1. The sequence was obtained from a human donor in good health. Sequencing used Tregs sorted from blood. Written as DNA, the CDR3 is TGTGCCAGCAGCCAGACAGGGCTCACAGATACGCAGTATTTT. Residues: CASSQTGLTDTQYF.